This T cell receptor beta chain was captured in a study of shared clonotypes between healthy human individuals. About the study: A donor's plate count was three for CD4 naive and three for CD4 memory; CD8 naive had two and CD8 memory one.

The length of the CDR3 is 16 residues. CDR1 is SNHLY, CDR2 FYNNEI, per germline. A note on this clone: One end of the junction is discordant with germline, which a read error may explain.

Deep-level assay runs were performed. Some clones are missing from TCRdb's copy, which holds only in-frame ones; the method was immunoSEQ multiplex PCR. The sample has over 750,000 clones, 96% seen once. The naive CD8 fraction comprised CD45RO-negative cells positively selected for CCR7 and excluded terminally differentiated effector memory CD45RA+ cells. The source of this sequence is a man younger than 45 in good health. The chain is built from TRBV2 and TRBJ1-2; D is undetermined. The specimen sequenced was naive CD8+ T cells sorted from blood. The CDR3 nucleotides read TGTGCCACCAGTGGCATAGGGCAGAACGAACACTATGGCTACACCTTC. Translation gives CATSGIGQNEHYGYTF.